This entry lists 9 T cell receptor beta chains sequenced from one sample in a study of Ad26.COV2.S vaccination and SARS-CoV-2 variants. The treatment was: about 20 received Ad26.COV2.S at low or high dose, single or two shots; roughly five received placebo; per-sample allocation not given. Following the first vaccine or placebo injection, samples were taken on day 63. The method was immunoSEQ multiplex PCR; TCRdb's version includes in-frame clones alone and lacks a portion of them. Here the sample spans some 390,000 clones, 75% to 90% being singletons. Sample: peripheral blood, taken in a trial of Ad26.COV2.S vaccine versus placebo. These receptors all come from a person between 18 and 65 years old who received the Ad26.COV2.S COVID-19 vaccine or a placebo.

V gene TRBV18 combines with J gene TRBJ2-5; 12 bases align to TRBD2. The V segment lost 4 bases and the J segment 0 bases; nucleotides outside the gene matches: 3. The CDR3 extends over 16 amino acids. Germline V gene lookup returns CDR1 KGHSH and CDR2 LQKENI. The chain's CDR3 is CASSHTSGRYQETQYF. CDR3 nucleotides: TGTGCCAGCTCACACACTAGCGGGAGGTACCAAGAGACCCAGTACTTC. The full variable domain, its missing parts supplied by reference TRBV18 and TRBJ2-5, is NAGVMQNPRHLVRRRGQEARLRCSPMKGHSHVYWYRQLPEEGLKFMVYLQKENIIDESGMPKERFSAEFPKEGPSILRIQQVVRGDSAAYFCASSHTSGRYQETQYFGPGTRLLVL.

Here the CDR3 reads CASSPPTGVKFDTQYF. The CDR3 nucleotides are TGTGCCAGCAGCCCGCCGACAGGGGTTAAATTCGATACGCAGTATTTT. The chain is built from TRBV7-9 and TRBJ2-3, with 8 bases fitting TRBD1. Trimming at V came to 5 bases and at J to 6 bases, leaving 13 bases not matched to a gene. Germline-derived CDR1 and CDR2 are SEHNR and FQNEAQ (reference sequence). This CDR3 is built from 16 residues.

The gene calls are TRBV28 and TRBJ1-3; D possibly corresponds to TRBD1 (5 bases). The CDR3 is 16 amino acids. Trimming removed 5 bases from V and 1 base from J, with 15 bases in between. The germline V gene has CDR1 MDHEN and CDR2 SYDVKM. The CDR3 region is CASSQQGTRSGNTIYF. In nucleotides, the CDR3 is TGTGCCAGCAGTCAGCAGGGCACAAGGTCTGGAAACACCATATATTTT.

This chain joins TRBV7-3 and TRBJ2-5, with 11 nucleotides matching TRBD2. CDR1 and CDR2 from the germline V gene are SGHTA and FQGTGA. This CDR3 comprises 15 residues. With 4 bases clipped from V and 4 bases from J, the junction kept 5 bases outside the gene matches. CDR3 sequence (DNA): TGTGCCAGCAGCTACACCGGACTAGCGGGAGAGACCCAGTACTTC. It translates to CASSYTGLAGETQYF.

This clone has only a few counts. This chain uses TRBV19 with TRBJ1-2, with D tentatively TRBD1 (5 bases). Germline CDR1 is LNHDA and CDR2 is SQIVND (reference sequence). V was pared by 3 bases and J by 5 bases, with 13 bases between. The CDR3 spans 14 residues. The CDR3 protein is CASSIGGTGYGYTF. The CDR3 nucleotides are TGTGCCAGTAGTATTGGAGGGACGGGGTATGGCTACACCTTC.

This clone was counted once. The CDR3 sequence: CSVGGGSSYEQYF. The CDR3 DNA reads as TGCAGCGTTGGGGGCGGGAGCTCCTACGAGCAGTACTTC. The chain uses TRBV29-1 and TRBJ2-7; 7 bases are shared with TRBD2. V lost 4 bases to trimming and J lost 0 bases; unmatched junction nucleotides: 3. The CDR3 is 13 amino acids. Germline CDR1 reads SQVTM; CDR2 reads ANQGSEA.

The chain carries TRBV2 and TRBJ2-7; 7 positions agree with TRBD1. Trimming cost V 3 bases and J 2 bases; bases outside gene matches: 7. The CDR3 has 15 residues. Germline V gene data show CDR1 as SNHLY and CDR2 as FYNNEI. CDR3 protein: CASSDYRQGTYEQYF. The DNA of the CDR3 is TGTGCCAGCAGTGATTATCGACAGGGCACCTACGAGCAGTACTTC.

The chain carries TRBV6-5 and TRBJ2-5, with D possibly being TRBD1 or TRBD2 (5 bases each). V was shortened by 2 bases and J by 5 bases, with 9 bases between the two germline ends. Germline-derived CDR1 and CDR2 are MNHEY and SVGAGI. CDR3 length: 13 amino acids. The CDR3 is CASSYGGWETQYF. The CDR3 DNA is TGTGCCAGCAGTTACGGGGGATGGGAGACCCAGTACTTC.

The gene calls are TRBV11-2 and TRBJ1-1, with D hard to call. CDR1 and CDR2 (germline): SGHAT, FQNNGV. V shed 1 base and J shed 2 bases, with 8 bases lying between them. CDR3 length: 14 residues. The CDR3 spells CASSLAGPNTEAFF. CDR3 in DNA: TGTGCCAGCAGCTTAGCAGGACCTAACACTGAAGCTTTCTTT. Drawing the rest from reference TRBV11-2 and TRBJ1-1, the complete variable domain is EAGVAQSPRYKIIEKRQSVAFWCNPISGHATLYWYQQILGQGPKLLIQFQNNGVVDDSQLPKDRFSAERLKGVDSTLKIQPAKLEDSAVYLCASSLAGPNTEAFFGQGTRLTVV.